These 21 T cell receptor beta chains were sequenced from one sample in a study of cytomegalovirus exposure and HLA in healthy donors. Sequencing was performed with immunoSEQ multiplex PCR; in TCRdb, only in-frame clones are kept and a portion is missing. The sample lists 55,000 to 75,000 clones; 90% to 95% were seen once. The specimen sequenced was PBMCs. The receptors come from a man younger than 35 in good health and CMV-seropositive.

This chain links TRBV27 with TRBJ2-7; 8 bases align to TRBD1. The V and J ends lost 5 bases and 2 bases, in that order; junction bases with no gene match: 8. The CDR3 has 15 residues. CDR1 and CDR2 (germline): MNHEY, SMNVEV (reference sequence). The CDR3, as DNA: TGTGCCAGCAGTACGACGGGACAGGTTACCTACGAGCAGTACTTC. Amino acids: CASSTTGQVTYEQYF.

This chain joins TRBV6-5 and TRBJ2-1, with D perhaps matching TRBD2 (5 bases). Germline-derived CDR1 and CDR2 are MNHEY and SVGAGI. The length of the CDR3 is 16 residues. Trimming shortened V by 0 bases and J by 2 bases, and 11 bases separated the two germline ends. CDR3 sequence (DNA): TGTGCCAGCAGTTACTCGAGTAGCGAAACCTACAATGAGCAGTTCTTC. Protein sequence: CASSYSSSETYNEQFF.

This chain uses TRBV18 with TRBJ2-3; tentative D call: TRBD1 (5 bases). CDR1 is KGHSH and CDR2 is LQKENI in the germline V gene. V gave up 2 bases and J gave up 4 bases, with 13 bases separating them. The CDR3 runs to 15 residues. The CDR3 region has the DNA TGTGCCAGCTCACCATATCAGGAAGGGGCAGATACGCAGTATTTT. This translates into CASSPYQEGADTQYF.

The chain has TRBV19 and TRBJ2-3; 10 bases are a match to TRBD2. This CDR3 spans 15 amino acids. The germline gives CDR1 LNHDA, CDR2 SQIVND (reference sequence). Losses at the gene ends were 3 bases for V and 6 bases for J; bases not matched to a gene: 6. CDR3 DNA sequence: TGTGCCAGTAGTATCAATCTAGCGGGAGCGGATACGCAGTATTTT. As protein: CASSINLAGADTQYF.

The rearrangement uses TRBV6-5 and TRBJ1-6, with 9 positions matching TRBD1. After removal of 6 bases from V and 10 bases from J, the junction contained 7 bases not matched to a gene. CDR1 and CDR2 from the germline V gene are MNHEY and SVGAGI. The CDR3 contains 14 residues. This chain's CDR3 is CASRTGTGRSPLHF. Here the CDR3 DNA reads TGTGCCAGCAGAACCGGGACAGGGCGCTCACCCCTCCACTTT.

The chain employs TRBV9 and TRBJ1-2, with D perhaps matching TRBD1 (5 bases). Per the germline V gene, CDR1 is SGDLS and CDR2 is YYNGEE. V dropped 3 bases and J dropped 5 bases, with 14 bases sitting between them. The CDR3 totals 14 residues. This CDR3 is CASSDEISGYGYTF. In DNA, the CDR3 is TGTGCCAGCAGCGACGAAATTTCAGGGTATGGCTACACCTTC.

The chain carries TRBV5-4 and TRBJ1-5; tentative D call: TRBD1 (5 bases). The V gene's germline CDR1 is SGHNT and CDR2 YYREEE (reference sequence). V was trimmed by 0 bases and J by 1 base, leaving 8 bases between them. There are 15 residues in the CDR3. The CDR3 loop reads CASSLDPGSNQPQHF. The CDR3 nucleotides are TGTGCCAGCAGCTTGGATCCAGGGAGCAATCAGCCCCAGCATTTT.

This clone has a handful of counts. The V and J genes are TRBV7-9 and TRBJ1-2; 8 nucleotides match TRBD1. Losses at the gene ends were 6 bases for V and 5 bases for J; bases not matched to a gene: 20. Germline CDR1 is SEHNR and CDR2 is FQNEAQ (reference sequence). The CDR3 runs to 18 residues. The CDR3 coding sequence is TGTGCCAGCAGAGATAGTGTTCGGTTCCCGACAGGGGCTTATGGCTACACCTTC. Translating it yields CASRDSVRFPTGAYGYTF.

V and J are TRBV28 and TRBJ1-2, with 7 bases aligning to TRBD1. J gave up 1 base and V 11 bases, and 13 bases lay outside the gene matches. CDR1 is MDHEN and CDR2 is SYDVKM in the germline V gene. This CDR3 has 15 residues. Here the CDR3 DNA reads TGTGCCCTTGGACCCCGGGACAGCAATAACTATGGCTACACCTTC. It encodes CALGPRDSNNYGYTF.

V gene TRBV29-1 combines with J gene TRBJ1-2; 10 nucleotides line up with TRBD1. Germline-derived CDR1 and CDR2 are SQVTM and ANQGSEA. This CDR3 is 12 amino acids long. Germline trimming cut 4 bases from V and 10 bases from J; bases unmatched to any gene: 6. This CDR3 reads CSVGAGTGDYTF. Written as DNA, the CDR3 is TGCAGCGTTGGGGCGGGGACAGGGGACTACACCTTC.

The sample holds one count of this clone. This rearrangement joins TRBV28 to TRBJ1-2; 7 nucleotides agree with TRBD1. Unmatched junction bases numbered 5, after V lost 8 bases and J lost 2 bases. The germline V gene encodes CDR1 MDHEN and CDR2 SYDVKM. The CDR3 loop spans 13 amino acids. In nucleotides, the CDR3 is TGTGCCAGCCGTACAGGGGTAAACTATGGCTACACCTTC. Residues: CASRTGVNYGYTF.

V is TRBV7-6 and J is TRBJ2-5; tentative D call: TRBD2 (5 bases). The CDR3 length is 17 residues. Germline V gene lookup returns CDR1 SGHVS and CDR2 FNYEAQ. V dropped 1 base and J dropped 5 bases, with 20 bases sitting between them. The DNA for the CDR3 is TGTGCCAGCAGCTTAGAATCGGGTTGGTCCCGGAGGGAGACCCAGTACTTC. Translated, it gives CASSLESGWSRRETQYF.

The chain has TRBV7-2 and TRBJ2-2; D is possibly TRBD1 (6 bases). Germline V gene lookup returns CDR1 SGHTA and CDR2 FQGNSA. Trimming removed 4 bases from V and 0 bases from J, with 9 bases in between. The CDR3 runs to 15 residues. CDR3 region: CASSSGQTNTGELFF. For the CDR3, the DNA is TGTGCCAGCAGCTCCGGACAGACGAACACCGGGGAGCTGTTTTTT.

Notes on this clone: The sample contains more than one DNA sequence encoding this CDR3. This chain uses TRBV9 with TRBJ1-2; maybe TRBD1 (5 bases). V was cut by 0 bases and J by 4 bases, with 10 bases left in between. CDR1 is SGDLS, CDR2 YYNGEE, per germline. This CDR3 is 14 amino acids long. CDR3 nucleotide sequence: TGTGCCAGCAGCGTAGGCCAGGGTACCTATGGCTACACCTTC. It specifies CASSVGQGTYGYTF.

CDR3 DNA: TGTGCCAGCAGCTTAGCCGGTATGGAGCAGTACTTC. Residues: CASSLAGMEQYF. The chain combines TRBV7-9 with TRBJ2-7, with D hard to call. Germline loops: CDR1 SEHNR, CDR2 FQNEAQ (reference sequence). V dropped 0 bases and J dropped 7 bases, with 7 bases sitting between them. The CDR3 contains 12 residues.

CDR3 in DNA: TGTGCCAGCAGCTTGGACAGGACAAATTCACCCCTCCACTTT. Protein: CASSLDRTNSPLHF. V and J are TRBV5-4 and TRBJ1-6; a weak D match, TRBD1 (5 bases). This CDR3 spans 14 amino acids. Per germline, CDR1 SGHNT and CDR2 YYREEE (reference sequence). The V end lost 0 bases, the J end lost 7 bases, and 8 bases lay between the germline ends.

V is TRBV5-8 and J is TRBJ2-3, with D possibly being TRBD2 (5 bases). Deletions cut 1 base from V and 9 bases from J, with 15 bases between. This CDR3 comprises 14 residues. Germline V CDR1 and CDR2: SGHTS, YDEGEE. The CDR3 sequence is CASSLSGTPGTQYF. CDR3 DNA: TGTGCCAGCAGCTTGAGCGGCACCCCGGGCACGCAGTATTTT.

The J gene is TRBJ2-7, the V gene TRBV28; D call uncertain. The length of the CDR3 is 11 residues. CDR1 and CDR2 (germline): MDHEN, SYDVKM. The germline V and J ends were trimmed by 7 bases and 5 bases, with 9 bases remaining between them. The CDR3 sequence is CASKRFHEQYF. CDR3 sequence (DNA): TGTGCCAGCAAACGGTTCCACGAGCAGTACTTC.

The chain uses TRBV10-3 and TRBJ2-1; 9 nucleotides agree with TRBD2. V lost 4 bases and J lost 6; bases outside the gene matches: 4. CDR1 is ENHRY and CDR2 is SYGVKD in the germline V gene. This CDR3 comprises 14 residues. CDR3 sequence reads: CAISVAGGGNEQFF. The DNA for the CDR3 is TGTGCCATCAGTGTGGCGGGGGGGGGCAATGAGCAGTTCTTC.

This clone came up once. The chain has TRBV28 and TRBJ1-2, with unresolved D. This CDR3 is 13 amino acids long. Trimming took off 1 base at V and 4 bases at J, with 7 bases between the two ends. Per the germline V gene, CDR1 is MDHEN and CDR2 is SYDVKM. The CDR3 DNA sequence: TGTGCCAGCAGTTTATACCGAGCCTATGGCTACACCTTC. Translating gives CASSLYRAYGYTF.

The chain recombines TRBV7-2 with TRBJ2-7; 13 bases are shared with TRBD2. The CDR3 is 15 amino acids. The germline V gene has CDR1 SGHTA and CDR2 FQGNSA. The trim removed 7 bases at V and 1 base at J, leaving 4 bases unmatched. The CDR3: CASTWTSGSSYEQYF. The CDR3 nucleotides are TGTGCCAGCACCTGGACTAGCGGGAGTTCCTACGAGCAGTACTTC.